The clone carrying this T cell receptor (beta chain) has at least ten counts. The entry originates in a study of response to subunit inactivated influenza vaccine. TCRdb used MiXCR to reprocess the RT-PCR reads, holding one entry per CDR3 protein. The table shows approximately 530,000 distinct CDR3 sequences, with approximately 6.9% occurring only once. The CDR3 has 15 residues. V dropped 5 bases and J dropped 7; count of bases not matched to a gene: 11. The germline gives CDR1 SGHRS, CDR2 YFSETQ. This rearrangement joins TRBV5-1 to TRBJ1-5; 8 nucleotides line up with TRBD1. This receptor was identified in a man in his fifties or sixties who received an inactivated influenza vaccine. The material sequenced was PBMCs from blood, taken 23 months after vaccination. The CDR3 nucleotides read TGCGCCAGCAGTAAGAGCGGACAGGGCGACCAGCCCCAGCATTTT. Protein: CASSKSGQGDQPQHF.